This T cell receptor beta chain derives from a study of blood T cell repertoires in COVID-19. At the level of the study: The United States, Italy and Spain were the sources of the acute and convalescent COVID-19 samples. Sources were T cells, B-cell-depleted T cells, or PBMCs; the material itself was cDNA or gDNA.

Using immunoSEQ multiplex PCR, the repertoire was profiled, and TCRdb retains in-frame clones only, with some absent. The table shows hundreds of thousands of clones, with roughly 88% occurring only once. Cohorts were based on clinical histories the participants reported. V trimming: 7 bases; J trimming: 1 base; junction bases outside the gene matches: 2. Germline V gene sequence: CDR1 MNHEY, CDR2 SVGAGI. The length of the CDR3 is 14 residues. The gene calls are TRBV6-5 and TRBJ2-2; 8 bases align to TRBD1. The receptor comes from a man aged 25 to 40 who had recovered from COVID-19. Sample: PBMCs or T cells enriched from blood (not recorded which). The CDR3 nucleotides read TGTGCCAGCACCGGGACAGGGAACACCGGGGAGCTGTTTTTT. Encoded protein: CASTGTGNTGELFF.